This T cell receptor (beta chain) was captured by sequencing in a study of cytotoxic CD8 clonotypes in ibrutinib-treated CLL. Notes on the study in general: At ibrutinib response, clonality increased, and at progression it declined back toward baseline.

CDR3 length: 14 amino acids. CDR1 SNHLY and CDR2 FYNNEI come from the germline V gene. The germline V and J ends were trimmed by 5 bases and 1 base, with 8 bases remaining between them. TCRdb's table, derived via immunoSEQ multiplex PCR, lists solely in-frame clones and lacks some. This table holds 35,000 to 45,000 clones, roughly three quarters found once. This clone has just one count. Its antigen is not identified. This sequence originates from a human donor with chronic lymphocytic leukemia. This chain connects TRBV2 to TRBJ2-2, with D unclear. This specimen consisted of PBMCs, obtained after 12 months of ibrutinib treatment. The CDR3 here is CASSLLVNTGELFF. CDR3 nucleotide sequence: TGTGCCAGCAGTCTGTTAGTGAACACCGGGGAGCTGTTTTTT.